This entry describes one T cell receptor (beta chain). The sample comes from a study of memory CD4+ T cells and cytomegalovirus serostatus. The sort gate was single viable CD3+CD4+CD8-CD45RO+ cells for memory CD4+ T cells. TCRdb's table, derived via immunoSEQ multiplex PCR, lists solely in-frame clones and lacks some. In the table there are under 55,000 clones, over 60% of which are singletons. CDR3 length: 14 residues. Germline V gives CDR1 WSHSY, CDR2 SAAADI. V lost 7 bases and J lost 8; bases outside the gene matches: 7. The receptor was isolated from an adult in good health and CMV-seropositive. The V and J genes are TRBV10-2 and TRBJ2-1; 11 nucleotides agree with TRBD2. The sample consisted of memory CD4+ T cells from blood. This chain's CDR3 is CASNPLAGGYEQFF. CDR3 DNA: TGCGCCAGCAATCCCCTAGCGGGAGGATATGAGCAGTTCTTC.